This T cell receptor (beta chain) derives from a study of shared clonotypes between healthy human individuals. Repertoires were generated with immunoSEQ multiplex PCR, while TCRdb's copy carries only in-frame clones and drops some. The sample has roughly 2.5 million clones, 85% to 95% seen once. This CDR3 spans 13 amino acids. Trimming cost V 3 bases and J 5 bases, with 9 bases left between them. Germline V gene sequence: CDR1 SGHRS, CDR2 YFSETQ. The chain uses TRBV5-1 and TRBJ1-5; the D gene is possibly TRBD1 (5 bases). The TCR comes from a man aged 18 to 30 in good health. The specimen sequenced was naive CD4+ T cells sorted from blood. Subset specified: CD45RA+ positively selected. The CDR3 DNA follows: TGCGCCAGCAGCTCAGGGATCGATCAGCCCCAGCATTTT. It yields the protein CASSSGIDQPQHF.